The subject of this entry is one T cell receptor beta chain. Its specificity is unknown. These data are taken from a study of beta chain features in type 1 diabetes. Study results and limitations: The cDNA sequencing approach could over-represent high-TCR-expressing cells. Whether HLA type affects TCRB rearrangement stayed undetermined in the present work. People with Type 1 diabetes carried modestly yet significantly shorter TCRB CDR3s in all four CD4+ subsets.

The V gene lost 3 bases and the J gene lost 8 bases, with 8 bases spanning the gap. Germline assignment: CDR1 DFQATT and CDR2 SNEGSKA (reference sequence). This CDR3 has 11 residues. CD45RO/CCR7/CD25/CD127/CD95/CD27 separated CD4+ naive, central memory, regulatory and stem cell-like memory cells by sorting. Every bit of the isolated RNA underwent reverse transcription, so sequencing read expressed TCRB transcripts. The assay was immunoSEQ multiplex PCR, and TCRdb's table has in-frame clones only and misses some. This repertoire shows roughly 150,000 clones, approximately 7.9% found once; its top ten account for 0.5%.

The TCR originated in a man younger than 35 with type 1 diabetes. Material for sequencing was central memory CD4+ T cells from blood. The chain uses TRBV20-1 and TRBJ1-5; D gene uncertain. The CDR3 is CSASDGEPQHF. CDR3 nucleotides: TGCAGTGCTAGTGACGGGGAGCCCCAGCATTTT.